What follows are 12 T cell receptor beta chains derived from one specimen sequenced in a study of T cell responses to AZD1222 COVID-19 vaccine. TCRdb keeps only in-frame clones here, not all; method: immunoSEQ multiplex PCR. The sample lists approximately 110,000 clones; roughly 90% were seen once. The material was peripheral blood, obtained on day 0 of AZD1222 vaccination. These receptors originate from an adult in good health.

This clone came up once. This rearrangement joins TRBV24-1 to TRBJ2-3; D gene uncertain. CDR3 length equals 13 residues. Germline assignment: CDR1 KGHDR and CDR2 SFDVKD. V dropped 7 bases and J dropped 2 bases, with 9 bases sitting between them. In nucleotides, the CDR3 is TGTGCCACCAGACGCGGACCCACAGATACGCAGTATTTT. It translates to CATRRGPTDTQYF.

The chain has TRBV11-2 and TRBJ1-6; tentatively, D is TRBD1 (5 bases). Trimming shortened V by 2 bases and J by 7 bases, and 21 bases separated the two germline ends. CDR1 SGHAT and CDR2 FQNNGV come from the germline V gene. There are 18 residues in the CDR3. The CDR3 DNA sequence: TGTGCCAGCAGCTTAAGCAAAGCAGGGCGATTCCTGAATTCACCCCTCCACTTT. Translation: CASSLSKAGRFLNSPLHF.

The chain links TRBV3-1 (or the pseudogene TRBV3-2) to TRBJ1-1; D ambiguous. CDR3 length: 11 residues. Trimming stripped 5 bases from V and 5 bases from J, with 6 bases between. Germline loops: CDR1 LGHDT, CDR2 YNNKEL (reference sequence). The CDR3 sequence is CASSSGTEAFF. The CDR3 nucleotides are TGTGCCAGCAGCTCGGGGACTGAAGCTTTCTTT.

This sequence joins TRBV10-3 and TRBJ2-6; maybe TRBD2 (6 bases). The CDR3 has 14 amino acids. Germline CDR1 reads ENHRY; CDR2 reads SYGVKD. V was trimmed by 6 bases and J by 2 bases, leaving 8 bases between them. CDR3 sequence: CAISPGAGANVLTF. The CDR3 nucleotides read TGTGCCATCAGCCCGGGGGCTGGGGCCAACGTCCTGACTTTC.

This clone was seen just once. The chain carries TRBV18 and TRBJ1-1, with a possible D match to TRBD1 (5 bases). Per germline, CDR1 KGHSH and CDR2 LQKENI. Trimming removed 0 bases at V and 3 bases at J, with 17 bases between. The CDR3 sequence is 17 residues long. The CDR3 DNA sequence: TGTGCCAGCTCACCACCGTTAGGTTCAGGGACGGACACTGAAGCTTTCTTT. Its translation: CASSPPLGSGTDTEAFF.

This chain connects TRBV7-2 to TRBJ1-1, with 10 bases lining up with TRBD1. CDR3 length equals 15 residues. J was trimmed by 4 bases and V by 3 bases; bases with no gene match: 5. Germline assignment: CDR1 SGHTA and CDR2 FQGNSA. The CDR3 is CASSFRTGGGTEAFF. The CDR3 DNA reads TGTGCCAGCAGCTTCCGGACAGGGGGAGGCACTGAAGCTTTCTTT. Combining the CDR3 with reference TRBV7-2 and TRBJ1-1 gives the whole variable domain GAGVSQSPSNKVTEKGKDVELRCDPISGHTALYWYRQSLGQGLEFLIYFQGNSAPDKSGLPSDRFSAERTGGSVSTLTIQRTQQEDSAVYLCASSFRTGGGTEAFFGQGTRLTVV.

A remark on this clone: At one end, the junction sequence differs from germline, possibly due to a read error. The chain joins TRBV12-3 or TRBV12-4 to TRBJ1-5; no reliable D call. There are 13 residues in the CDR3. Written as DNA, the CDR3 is TGTGCCAGCAGTTTATCTAGCCATCAGCCCCAGCATTTT. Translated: CASSLSSHQPQHF.

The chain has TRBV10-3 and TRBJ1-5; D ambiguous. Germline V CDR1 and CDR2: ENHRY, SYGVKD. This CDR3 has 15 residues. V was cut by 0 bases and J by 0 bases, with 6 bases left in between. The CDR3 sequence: CAISESGVSNQPQHF. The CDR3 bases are TGTGCCATCAGTGAGTCAGGAGTTAGCAATCAGCCCCAGCATTTT.

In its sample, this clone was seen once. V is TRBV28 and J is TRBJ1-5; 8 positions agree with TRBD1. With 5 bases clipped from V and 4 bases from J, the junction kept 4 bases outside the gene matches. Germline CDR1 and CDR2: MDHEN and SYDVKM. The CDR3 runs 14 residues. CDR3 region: CASSLRDRNQPQHF. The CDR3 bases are TGTGCCAGCAGTCTCCGGGACAGGAATCAGCCCCAGCATTTT.

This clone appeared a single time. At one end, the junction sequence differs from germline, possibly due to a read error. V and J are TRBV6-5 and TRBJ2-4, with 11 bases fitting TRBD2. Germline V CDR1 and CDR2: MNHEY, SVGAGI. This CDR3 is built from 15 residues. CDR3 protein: CASTRSTSGIFPWVF. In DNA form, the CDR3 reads TGTGCCAGCACCAGATCGACTAGCGGGATATTCCCTTGGGTCTTC.

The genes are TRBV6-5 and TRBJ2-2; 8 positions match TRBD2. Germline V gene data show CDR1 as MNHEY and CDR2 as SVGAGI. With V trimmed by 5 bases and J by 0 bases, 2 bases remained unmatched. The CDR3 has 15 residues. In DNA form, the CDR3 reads TGTGCCAGCAGTCCGGGACTAGCGAACACCGGGGAGCTGTTTTTT. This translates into CASSPGLANTGELFF.

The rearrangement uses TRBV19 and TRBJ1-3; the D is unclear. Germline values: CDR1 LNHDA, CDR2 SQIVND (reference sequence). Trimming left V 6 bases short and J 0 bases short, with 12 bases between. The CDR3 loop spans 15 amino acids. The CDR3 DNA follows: TGTGCCAGTAGCCTCGACCGATACTCTGGAAACACCATATATTTT. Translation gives CASSLDRYSGNTIYF.